This T cell receptor (beta chain) was found in a study of control samples from healthy donors and cancer patients. TCRdb keeps only in-frame clones here, not all; method: immunoSEQ multiplex PCR. The table has roughly 28,000 clones, around 80% seen once. The TCR was taken from a man aged 55-75 years with head and neck cancer. Sequencing was performed on PBMCs.

The CDR3: CAWRLAGGGDEQFF. The CDR3 DNA reads as TGTGCCTGGAGGCTGGCCGGGGGGGGCGATGAGCAGTTCTTC. The rearrangement links TRBV30 to TRBJ2-1, with TRBD2 matching over 8 bases. The CDR3 runs to 14 residues. With V trimmed by 3 bases and J by 8 bases, 9 bases remained unmatched. CDR1 is GTSNPN, CDR2 SVGIG, per germline (reference sequence).